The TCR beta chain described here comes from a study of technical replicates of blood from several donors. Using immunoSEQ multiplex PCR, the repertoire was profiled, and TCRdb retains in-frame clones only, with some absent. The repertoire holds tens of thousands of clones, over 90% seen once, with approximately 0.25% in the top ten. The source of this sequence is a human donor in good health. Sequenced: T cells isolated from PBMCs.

Here the CDR3 reads CAWKGRGRGELFF. CDR3 nucleotide sequence: TGTGCCTGGAAAGGCAGGGGAAGAGGGGAGCTGTTTTTT. This chain uses TRBV30 with TRBJ2-2, with a weak D call TRBD1 (6 bases). This CDR3 has 13 residues. Germline CDR1 is GTSNPN and CDR2 is SVGIG (reference sequence). V was cut by 4 bases and J by 8 bases, with 14 bases left in between.